The rows below give T cell receptor beta chains drawn from one sample of a study of cytomegalovirus exposure and HLA in healthy donors. Measured with immunoSEQ multiplex PCR; TCRdb has only the in-frame clones, and not every one. This table holds 60,000 to 80,000 clones, 65% to 80% found once. The source material was PBMCs. These receptors originate from a woman younger than 45 in good health and CMV-seronegative. CDR3s include the opening cysteine and the closing phenylalanine or tryptophan. D genes are given only for firm matches. Some rows mark clone size as missing; the rest say once, few, many or name a class of expanded clone.

TRBD1 few TRBJ1-2 TRBV5-4 CASRSRQGAVYGYTF TGTGCCAGCAGAAGTAGACAGGGGGCGGTCTATGGCTACACCTTC
TRBD2 . TRBJ2-5 TRBV6-5 CASSYLAGGMETQYF TGTGCCAGCAGTTACCTAGCGGGAGGGATGGAGACCCAGTACTTC
TRBD2 . TRBJ2-1 TRBV9 CASSVVGWGTSGVELHNEQFF TGTGCCAGCAGCGTCGTAGGGTGGGGGACTAGCGGGGTGGAACTACACAATGAGCAGTTCTTC
. . TRBJ1-6 TRBV5-1 CASSAGLYNSPLHF TGCGCCAGCAGCGCGGGCCTTTATAATTCACCCCTCCACTTT
TRBD2 . TRBJ2-5 TRBV7-2 CASSLGRGGWQETQYF TGTGCCAGCAGCTTGGGGCGGGGGGGCTGGCAAGAGACCCAGTACTTC
. . TRBJ1-4 TRBV6-1 CASSDRDWGEKLFF TGTGCCAGCAGTGACCGGGACTGGGGTGAAAAACTGTTTTTT
. . TRBJ1-2 TRBV2 CASIPGGRNYGYTF TGTGCCAGCATTCCGGGGGGCCGGAACTATGGCTACACCTTC
. . TRBJ1-1 TRBV19 CASSATANTEAFF TGTGCCAGTAGTGCCACAGCGAACACTGAAGCTTTCTTT
TRBD1 once TRBJ1-2 TRBV30 CAWSVTRQGSNYGYTF TGTGCCTGGAGTGTAACCCGACAGGGCTCCAACTATGGCTACACCTTC
TRBD1 . TRBJ1-3 TRBV13 CASSPPPGQVGKSSGNTIYF TGTGCCAGCAGCCCACCACCGGGACAGGTGGGTAAGAGCTCTGGAAACACCATATATTTT
. once TRBJ1-5 TRBV7-2 CASSLVPIRGNQPQHF TGTGCCAGCAGCTTAGTTCCCATAAGAGGCAATCAGCCCCAGCATTTT
TRBD1 once TRBJ1-4 TRBV15 CATGRDRDLSNEKLFF TGTGCCACCGGTCGGGACAGAGATCTTTCTAATGAAAAACTGTTTTTT
TRBD1 once TRBJ2-7 TRBV30 CAWSLTGQGEQYF TGTGCCTGGAGCTTGACAGGGCAGGGGGAGCAGTACTTC
TRBD1 . TRBJ1-2 TRBV5-6 CASSLSGTGGHGYTF TGTGCCAGCAGCTTGTCCGGGACAGGGGGCCATGGCTACACCTTC
. once TRBJ1-2 TRBV28 CASSLWGQGNTF .
TRBD2 . TRBJ2-7 TRBV30 CAWRRLAGGPRDYEQYF TGTGCCTGGAGGCGACTAGCGGGAGGGCCTAGGGACTACGAGCAGTACTTC
TRBD2 . TRBJ2-3 TRBV27 CASSLLYSAGDTDTQYF TGTGCCAGCAGTTTATTGTACAGTGCGGGAGACACAGATACGCAGTATTTT
TRBD1 few TRBJ1-5 TRBV19 CASSPWGDRGSNQPQHF TGTGCCAGTAGTCCCTGGGGTGACAGGGGGAGCAATCAGCCCCAGCATTTT
TRBD2 . TRBJ2-5 TRBV19 CASSPGLAEIQETQYF TGTGCCAGTAGTCCGGGACTAGCGGAAATCCAAGAGACCCAGTACTTC
. . TRBJ2-6 TRBV28 CASSYGQQGPGANVLTF TGTGCCAGCAGTTATGGCCAACAGGGTCCTGGGGCCAACGTCCTGACTTTC
TRBD1 . TRBJ2-1 TRBV27 CASSLGQGVHNEQFF TGTGCCAGCAGTTTGGGACAGGGGGTGCACAATGAGCAGTTCTTC